This T cell receptor (beta chain) was captured in a study of blood T cell repertoires in COVID-19. With respect to this clone: The junction differs from germline at one of its ends, possibly a read error.

What the recovered Cohort 3 donors had was two negative PCRs, clearance, or symptom resolution. Authors' data handling: For nucleated cells, counts were estimated from reference gene primer amplification. The protocol was immunoSEQ multiplex PCR, while the TCRdb copy is restricted to in-frame clones and leaves out a portion. D and trimming were read from the DNA, whereas the V and J calls and clone size are those reported in that table. The sample records about 320,000 clones, 89% being singletons. The sequence was obtained from a man between 60 and 75 years old who had recovered from COVID-19. The sequencing input was PBMCs or T cells enriched from blood (not recorded which).

The CDR3 here is CASSVGLKPNTGELFF. DNA of the CDR3: TGTGCTAGCAGCGTAGGACTGAAACCGAACACCGGGGAGCTGTTTTTT. The rearrangement links TRBV7-7 to TRBJ2-2; the D gene is possibly TRBD2 (5 bases). The CDR3 contains 16 residues. Germline V CDR1 and CDR2: SSHAT, FNYEAQ (reference sequence).